This T cell receptor (beta chain) derives from a study of T-cell reconstitution after alpha-beta-depleted transplantation in children. Using unique molecular identifiers, the investigators prepared the TCRbeta library. In TCRdb, the PCR reads were re-called with MiXCR into one record per CDR3 protein. Among under 150,000 distinct CDR3 sequences listed, 9.5% to 10% were seen once. This clonotype was seen a few times. Its antigen remains unknown. V lost 1 base and J lost 0, with 13 bases in between. This CDR3 region has 16 residues. Germline V gene sequence: CDR1 SQVTM, CDR2 ANQGSEA. General study findings and limits: By one year post-transplant, T-cell counts and diversity largely arose from T cells that were newly produced. Reportedly, only several hundred clones from non-depleted graft cells drove alpha-beta T-cell counts at about two months. In some patients, recipient T cells and intrathymic progenitors surviving conditioning explained high day-60 diversity.

The chain couples TRBV29-1 to TRBJ1-3, with D unclear. The sequence was collected from a girl in the first two years of life who had a stem cell transplant for combined immunodeficiency, so the T cells may come from the graft donor. The sequencing here drew on PBMCs, mostly from graft donor cells, taken 180 days after TCRalphabeta/CD19-depleted stem cell transplant. The CDR3 spells CSVEGTDPHSGNTIYF. DNA for the CDR3: TGCAGCGTTGAAGGTACCGACCCTCACTCTGGAAACACCATATATTTT. Full variable domain (outside the CDR3, taken from reference TRBV29-1 and TRBJ1-3): SAVISQKPSRDICQRGTSLTIQCQVDSQVTMMFWYRQQPGQSLTLIATANQGSEATYESGFVIDKFPISRPNLTFSTLTVSNMSPEDSSIYLCSVEGTDPHSGNTIYFGEGSWLTVV.